This TCR beta chain came from a study of control samples from healthy donors and cancer patients. There are 13 residues in the CDR3. Trimming left V 1 base short and J 2 bases short, with 6 bases between. The germline V gene encodes CDR1 LGHDT and CDR2 YNNKEL (reference sequence). The assay was immunoSEQ multiplex PCR, and TCRdb's table has in-frame clones only and misses some. This sample has about 190,000 clones, with around 90% found just once. This sequence joins TRBV3-1 (or the pseudogene TRBV3-2) and TRBJ2-7; no reliable D call. The clonotype originates from a man aged 25-40 years in good health. Sequenced input: blood. CDR3 loop: CASSQAQAYEQYF. The CDR3 DNA reads as TGTGCCAGCAGCCAAGCCCAGGCCTACGAGCAGTACTTC.